Presented here are 8 T cell receptor beta chains from one specimen sequenced in a study of PD-L1 blockade in urothelial cancer. Here immunoSEQ multiplex PCR was the method, and the copy in TCRdb shows in-frame clones only, minus some. Of around 130,000 clones in the sample, roughly 80% were seen once. Noted time point: pretreatment peripheral blood. The sequencing used PBMCs, collected around atezolizumab (anti-PD-L1) treatment. Receptors were obtained from a man aged 50 to 60 with urothelial cancer.

The genes are TRBV18 and TRBJ2-2; TRBD1 agrees at 7 bases. V gave up 0 bases and J gave up 5 bases; unmatched junction bases: 3. The germline V gene has CDR1 KGHSH and CDR2 LQKENI. The CDR3 extends over 15 amino acids. In DNA form, the CDR3 reads TGTGCCAGCTCACCACCAGCCAGGGGGACCGGGGAGCTGTTTTTT. This sequence encodes CASSPPARGTGELFF.

CDR3 bases: TGTGCCAGTAGTGTCCGGGACAGGGCTTGGGTCGGGGAGCTGTTTTTT. It translates to CASSVRDRAWVGELFF. This chain joins TRBV19 and TRBJ2-2; TRBD1 aligns across 9 bases. The germline V gene has CDR1 LNHDA and CDR2 SQIVND (reference sequence). This CDR3 has 16 residues. The J segment lost 7 bases and the V segment lost 5 bases, leaving 11 bases of the junction unmatched.

J is TRBJ1-1 and V is TRBV6-1; 7 bases agree with TRBD1. The CDR3 runs to 16 residues. Trimming cost V 4 bases and J 4 bases; bases outside gene matches: 12. Germline-derived CDR1 and CDR2 are MNHNS and SASEGT. Here the CDR3 DNA reads TGTGCCAGCAGTGGAGTGGGGACAGTCCGGCCCACTGAAGCTTTCTTT. Its protein product is CASSGVGTVRPTEAFF.

V gene TRBV19 combines with J gene TRBJ2-1, with D possibly matching TRBD1 (6 bases). V lost 6 bases and J lost 2, with 14 bases in between. The CDR3 is 15 residues long. Germline assignment: CDR1 LNHDA and CDR2 SQIVND (reference sequence). CDR3 protein: CASRFRGSTYNEQFF. CDR3 coding DNA: TGTGCCAGTAGGTTTAGGGGGTCAACCTACAATGAGCAGTTCTTC.

The chain joins TRBV2 to TRBJ2-7; 10 bases map to TRBD2. V gave up 7 bases and J gave up 4 bases; unmatched junction bases: 19. CDR1 SNHLY and CDR2 FYNNEI come from the germline V gene. The CDR3 consists of 18 residues. The DNA of the CDR3 is TGTGCCAGCATCTCCGTGATAGCGGGAGGTCCTGACCTTTACGAGCAGTACTTC. This encodes CASISVIAGGPDLYEQYF.

About this clone itself: Other DNA sequences in the sample encode the same CDR3. V and J are TRBV5-6 and TRBJ2-7; 7 positions agree with TRBD2. J was trimmed by 1 base and V by 4 bases; bases with no gene match: 8. The CDR3 length is 15 residues. CDR1 is SGHDT, CDR2 YYEEEE, per germline. This chain's CDR3 is CASSLSGGGSYEQYF. As DNA, the CDR3 is TGTGCCAGCAGCCTGTCGGGAGGCGGGTCCTACGAGCAGTACTTC.

The chain combines TRBV30 with TRBJ2-5; D is unresolved. V gave up 7 bases and J gave up 5 bases, with 14 bases separating them. The CDR3 sequence is 12 residues long. Germline CDR1 reads GTSNPN; CDR2 reads SVGIG (reference sequence). In DNA form, the CDR3 reads TGTGCCTCCCAACCTAGTTTGGAGACCCAGTACTTC. Translating it yields CASQPSLETQYF. The whole variable domain, remainder taken from reference TRBV30 and TRBJ2-5, is SQTIHQWPATLVQPVGSPLSLECTVEGTSNPNLYWYRQAAGRGLQLLFYSVGIGQISSEVPQNLSASRPQDRQFILSSKKLLLSDSGFYLCASQPSLETQYFGPGTRLLVL.

About this clone: The same CDR3 can be traced to other DNA sequences in this sample. The genes are TRBV18 and TRBJ2-5, with 7 bases lining up with TRBD1. The germline V gene has CDR1 KGHSH and CDR2 LQKENI. This CDR3 comprises 14 residues. V lost 2 bases to trimming and J lost 1 base; unmatched junction nucleotides: 1. As DNA, the CDR3 is TGTGCCAGCTCACCAGGGACAGCCCAAGAGACCCAGTACTTC. It encodes CASSPGTAQETQYF.